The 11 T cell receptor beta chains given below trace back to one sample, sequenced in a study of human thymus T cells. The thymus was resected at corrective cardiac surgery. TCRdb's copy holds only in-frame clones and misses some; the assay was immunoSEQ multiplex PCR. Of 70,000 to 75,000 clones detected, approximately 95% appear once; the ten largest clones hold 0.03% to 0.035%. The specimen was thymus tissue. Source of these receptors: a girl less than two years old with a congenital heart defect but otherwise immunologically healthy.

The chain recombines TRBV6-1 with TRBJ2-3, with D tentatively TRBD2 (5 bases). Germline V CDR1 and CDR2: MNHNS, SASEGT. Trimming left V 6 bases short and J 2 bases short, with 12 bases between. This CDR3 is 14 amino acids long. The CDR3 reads CASSRGLNTDTQYF. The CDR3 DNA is TGTGCCAGCAGCCGCGGACTTAACACAGATACGCAGTATTTT.

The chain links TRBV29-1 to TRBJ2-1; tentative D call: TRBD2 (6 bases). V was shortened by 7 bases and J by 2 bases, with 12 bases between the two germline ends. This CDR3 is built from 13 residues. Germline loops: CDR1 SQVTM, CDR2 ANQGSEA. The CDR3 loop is CSEGDSPYNEQFF. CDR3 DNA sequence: TGCAGCGAAGGGGACTCCCCCTACAATGAGCAGTTCTTC.

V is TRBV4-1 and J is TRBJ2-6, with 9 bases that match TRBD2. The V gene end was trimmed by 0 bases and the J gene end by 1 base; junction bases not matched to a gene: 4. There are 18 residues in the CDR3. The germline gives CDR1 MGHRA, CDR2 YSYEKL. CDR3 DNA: TGCGCCAGCAGCCAAGATAGGACTAGCGCGTCTGGGGCCAACGTCCTGACTTTC. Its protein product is CASSQDRTSASGANVLTF.

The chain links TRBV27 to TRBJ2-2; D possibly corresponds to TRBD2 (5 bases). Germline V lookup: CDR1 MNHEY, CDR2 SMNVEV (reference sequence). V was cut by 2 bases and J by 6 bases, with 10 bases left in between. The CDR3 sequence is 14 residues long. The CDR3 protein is CASSLIRGAGELFF. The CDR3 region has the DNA TGTGCCAGCAGTTTAATCCGGGGAGCCGGGGAGCTGTTTTTT.

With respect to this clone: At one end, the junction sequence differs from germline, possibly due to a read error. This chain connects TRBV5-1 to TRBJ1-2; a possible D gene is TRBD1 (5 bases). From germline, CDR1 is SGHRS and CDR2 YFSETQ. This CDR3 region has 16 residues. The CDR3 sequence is CASSRSLGLGNYGYAF. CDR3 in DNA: TGCGCCAGCAGCCGCTCTTTGGGGCTAGGGAACTATGGCTACGCCTTC.

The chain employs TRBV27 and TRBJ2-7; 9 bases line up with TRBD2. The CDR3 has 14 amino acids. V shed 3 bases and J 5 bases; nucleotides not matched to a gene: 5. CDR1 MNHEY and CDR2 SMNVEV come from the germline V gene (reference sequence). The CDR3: CASSLSGRMDEQYF. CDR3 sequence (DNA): TGTGCCAGCAGTTTGAGCGGGAGGATGGACGAGCAGTACTTC.

The CDR3 DNA reads as TGTGCCAGCAGTTCCCCTTGGAGGGCCAAGGGGGATGAGCAGTTCTTC. Its protein is CASSSPWRAKGDEQFF. The chain carries TRBV27 and TRBJ2-1; D could derive from TRBD1 or TRBD2 (6 bases each). Deletions cut 4 bases from V and 8 bases from J, with 21 bases between. The CDR3 has 16 residues. Germline CDR1 is MNHEY and CDR2 is SMNVEV (reference sequence).

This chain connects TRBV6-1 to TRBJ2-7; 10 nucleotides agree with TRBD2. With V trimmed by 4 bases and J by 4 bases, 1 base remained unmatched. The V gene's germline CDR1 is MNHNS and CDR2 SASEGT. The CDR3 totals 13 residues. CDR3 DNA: TGTGCCAGCAGTGGGACTAGCGGATACGAGCAGTACTTC. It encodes CASSGTSGYEQYF.

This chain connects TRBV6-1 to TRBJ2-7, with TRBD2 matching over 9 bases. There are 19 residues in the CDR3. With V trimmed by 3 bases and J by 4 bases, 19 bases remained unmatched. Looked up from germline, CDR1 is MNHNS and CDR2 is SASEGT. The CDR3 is CASSERQTKGLAMTYEQYF. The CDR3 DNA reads TGTGCCAGCAGTGAGCGGCAAACAAAGGGACTAGCCATGACTTACGAGCAGTACTTC.

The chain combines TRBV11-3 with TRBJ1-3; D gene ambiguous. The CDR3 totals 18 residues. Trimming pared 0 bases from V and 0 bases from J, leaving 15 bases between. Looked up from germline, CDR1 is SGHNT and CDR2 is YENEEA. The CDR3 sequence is CASSLEVHILASGNTIYF. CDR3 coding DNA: TGTGCCAGCAGCTTAGAGGTACATATTTTAGCCTCTGGAAACACCATATATTTT. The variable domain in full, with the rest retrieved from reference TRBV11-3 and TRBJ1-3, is EAGVVQSPRYKIIEKKQPVAFWCNPISGHNTLYWYLQNLGQGPELLIRYENEEAVDDSQLPKDRFSAERLKGVDSTLKIQPAELGDSAVYLCASSLEVHILASGNTIYFGEGSWLTVV.

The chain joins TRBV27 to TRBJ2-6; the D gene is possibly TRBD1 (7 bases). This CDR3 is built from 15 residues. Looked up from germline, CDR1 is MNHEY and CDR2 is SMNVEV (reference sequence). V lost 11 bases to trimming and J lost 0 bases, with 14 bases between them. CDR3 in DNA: TGTGCCGCGGGACAGTTTTACTCTGGGGCCAACGTCCTGACTTTC. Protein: CAAGQFYSGANVLTF.